This TCR beta chain derives from a study of vaccination effects on CD4 cells after COVID-19. The V end was cut by 2 bases, the J end by 3 bases, with 2 bases between. The CDR3 is 12 residues long. Germline CDR1 GTSNPN, CDR2 SVGIG (reference sequence). Comments on this clone: Its antigen remains unidentified.

After less than 11 days in culture, the CD4+ T cells were isolated. Sequencing was performed with immunoSEQ multiplex PCR; in TCRdb, only in-frame clones are kept and a portion is missing. The data show around 70,000 clones, with approximately 77% seen just once and about 1.9% held by the top ten. Material: CD4+ T cells from PBMCs cultured without peptide, obtained before COVID-19 vaccination. The V gene is TRBV30, the J gene TRBJ2-6; D not certain. The TCR originated in a human donor who received a COVID-19 vaccine. CDR3 residues: CAWSIGANVLTF. The CDR3 bases are TGTGCCTGGAGTATTGGGGCCAACGTCCTGACTTTC.